The 21 T cell receptor beta chains below were found in one sample sequenced in a study of blood T cells in healthy people across ages. The authors ran a second PCR of roughly 7 to 11 cycles using a sample-barcoded 5' primer and a J-beta primer mix. MiXCR, run by TCRdb on the 5' RACE reads, gives a single entry per CDR3 protein. The data contain 600,000 or so distinct CDR3 sequences, under 25% of them singletons. Material: blood. The receptors come from a man between 65 and 85 years old in good health.

This clonotype was seen ten or more times. The J gene is TRBJ1-5, the V gene TRBV6-5; D is unclear. CDR3 size: 14 residues. In germline, CDR1 is MNHEY, CDR2 SVGAGI. Deletions cut 6 bases from V and 2 bases from J, with 11 bases between. The CDR3 region is CASRTTEGNQPQHF. In nucleotides, the CDR3 is TGTGCCAGCAGGACAACAGAGGGCAATCAGCCCCAGCATTTT.

There are a few counts of this clonotype. The V call is TRBV9, the J call TRBJ2-3; D uncertain. Germline loops: CDR1 SGDLS, CDR2 YYNGEE. This CDR3 contains 14 residues. V dropped 0 bases and J dropped 1 base, with 6 bases sitting between them. This CDR3 is CASSVDVGTDTQYF. The CDR3 DNA reads as TGTGCCAGCAGCGTAGACGTGGGCACAGATACGCAGTATTTT.

This clonotype was seen at least ten times. The rearrangement uses TRBV10-3 and TRBJ2-1; D gene unclear. Looked up from germline, CDR1 is ENHRY and CDR2 is SYGVKD. The V end lost 6 bases, the J end lost 2 bases, and 2 bases lay between the germline ends. This CDR3 is built from 11 residues. In nucleotides, the CDR3 is TGTGCCATCAGGGCCTACAATGAGCAGTTCTTC. This sequence encodes CAIRAYNEQFF.

The rearrangement joins TRBV3-1 to TRBJ2-7; TRBD2 matches 12 bases. V shed 9 bases and J 2 bases; nucleotides not matched to a gene: 8. The CDR3 consists of 15 residues. CDR1 and CDR2 from the germline V gene are LGHDT and YNNKEL (reference sequence). CDR3 region: CASSTRLAGAYEQYF. CDR3 nucleotides: TGTGCCAGTAGCACGCGACTAGCGGGAGCCTACGAGCAGTACTTC.

This clonotype has more than one count but fewer than ten. In nucleotides, the CDR3 is TGCAGTACCCAGGGGGCTAGCGGACTCCAAGAGACCCAGTACTTC. Amino acids: CSTQGASGLQETQYF. The chain employs TRBV20-1 and TRBJ2-5, with D possibly TRBD1 on 8 matching bases. The CDR3 totals 15 residues. From germline, CDR1 is DFQATT and CDR2 SNEGSKA (reference sequence). Trimming stripped 8 bases from V and 1 base from J, with 20 bases between.

J is TRBJ2-5 and V is TRBV28; possible D gene TRBD2, 6 bases. The J call may be wrong; the DNA end is better matched by TRBJ2-1. The germline V gene has CDR1 MDHEN and CDR2 SYDVKM. The CDR3 has 14 residues. Here the CDR3 DNA reads TGTGCCAGCAGTTTATCCTTGCAGGGAGGTGAGCAGTTCTTC. Translation gives CASSLSLQGGEQFF.

The V and J genes are TRBV5-4 and TRBJ2-5, with D unresolved. Trimming removed 0 bases from V and 5 bases from J, with 20 bases in between. CDR1 and CDR2 from the germline V gene are SGHNT and YYREEE (reference sequence). The CDR3 covers 17 residues. Here the CDR3 DNA reads TGTGCCAGCAGCTTGGCCCCCATAGGGCCGTCCGGCGAGACCCAGTACTTC. Its protein product is CASSLAPIGPSGETQYF. Combining the CDR3 with reference TRBV5-4 and TRBJ2-5 gives the whole variable domain ETGVTQSPTHLIKTRGQQVTLRCSSQSGHNTVSWYQQALGQGPQFIFQYYREEENGRGNFPPRFSGLQFPNYSSELNVNALELDDSALYLCASSLAPIGPSGETQYFGPGTRLLVL.

V usage is TRBV12-3 or TRBV12-4 and J usage is TRBJ1-2; D not certain. The CDR3 runs to 13 residues. V gave up 6 bases and J gave up 0 bases, with 8 bases separating them. CDR3 protein: CASSPNANYGYTF. In DNA, the CDR3 is TGTGCCAGCAGCCCAAACGCTAACTATGGCTACACCTTC.

V usage is TRBV25-1 and J usage is TRBJ2-7; the D gene could be TRBD1 or TRBD2 (5 bases each). The CDR3 loop spans 13 amino acids. CDR1 is MGHDK and CDR2 is SYGVNS in the germline V gene. The V end was cut by 6 bases, the J end by 3 bases, with 12 bases between. The CDR3 region is CASSDSAGYEQYF. The CDR3 nucleotides are TGTGCCAGCAGCGACAGTGCGGGCTACGAGCAGTACTTC.

This clonotype was seen only a few times. The chain combines TRBV28 with TRBJ1-5; D possibly corresponds to TRBD1 (5 bases). The germline gives CDR1 MDHEN, CDR2 SYDVKM. V was trimmed by 5 bases and J by 3 bases, leaving 14 bases between them. This CDR3 comprises 15 residues. CDR3: CASSLPQAYNQPQHF. DNA of the CDR3: TGTGCCAGCAGTCTACCACAGGCCTACAATCAGCCCCAGCATTTT.

This clonotype was seen a handful of times. The genes are TRBV10-3 and TRBJ2-1, with TRBD2 identical over 9 bases. This CDR3 spans 15 amino acids. The V segment lost 3 bases and the J segment 5 bases; nucleotides outside the gene matches: 5. Germline CDR1 reads ENHRY; CDR2 reads SYGVKD. CDR3 protein: CAISEITSGHNEQFF. The CDR3, as DNA: TGTGCCATCAGTGAAATAACTAGCGGGCACAATGAGCAGTTCTTC.

This chain joins TRBV2 and TRBJ1-5, with TRBD1 matching over 9 bases. Germline CDR1 SNHLY, CDR2 FYNNEI. The CDR3 length is 15 residues. Unmatched junction bases numbered 8, after V lost 5 bases and J lost 6 bases. The DNA of the CDR3 is TGTGCCAGCAGTCGGACAGGGGTTCCCGGTCAGCCCCAGCATTTT. Protein product: CASSRTGVPGQPQHF.

V is TRBV5-1 and J is TRBJ2-5; D perhaps matches TRBD1 (5 bases). The germline CDR1 and CDR2 sequences are SGHRS and YFSETQ. Trimming left V 4 bases short and J 2 bases short, with 12 bases between. There are 14 residues in the CDR3. The CDR3 coding sequence is TGCGCCAGCAGCCTAGGGGTTATACAAGAGACCCAGTACTTC. Protein product: CASSLGVIQETQYF.

The rearrangement links TRBV20-1 to TRBJ2-5, with D hard to call. The V gene lost 3 bases and the J gene lost 2 bases, with 13 bases spanning the gap. Germline assignment: CDR1 DFQATT and CDR2 SNEGSKA (reference sequence). The CDR3 spans 14 residues. CDR3 DNA: TGCAGTGCTAGTATGGGTACCTATCAAGAGACCCAGTACTTC. Amino acid sequence: CSASMGTYQETQYF.

This clonotype was seen a handful of times. The chain combines TRBV3-1 with TRBJ2-7; 14 bases map to TRBD2. In germline, CDR1 is LGHDT, CDR2 YNNKEL (reference sequence). Trimming at V came to 4 bases and at J to 3 bases, leaving 5 bases not matched to a gene. The CDR3 sequence is 16 residues long. The CDR3 bases are TGTGCCAGCAGCCGAGGGACTAGCGGGAGAATCTACGAGCAGTACTTC. As protein: CASSRGTSGRIYEQYF.

This clonotype occurred a few times. The chain carries TRBV15 and TRBJ2-7; 7 bases are shared with TRBD2. The V segment lost 0 bases and the J segment 0 bases; nucleotides outside the gene matches: 2. Germline CDR1 LNHNV, CDR2 YYDKDF (reference sequence). CDR3 length equals 15 residues. CDR3 DNA: TGTGCCACCAGCAGAGATGTAGCGGGCTCCTACGAGCAGTACTTC. It codes for CATSRDVAGSYEQYF.

This clonotype was observed a few times. The chain couples TRBV10-3 to TRBJ1-5; TRBD1 matches 9 bases. The CDR3 consists of 16 residues. The junction had 5 bases not matched to a gene; V was cut back by 5 bases and J by 0 bases. Germline lookup yields CDR1 ENHRY and CDR2 SYGVKD. This chain's CDR3 is CAISPGQGVSNQPQHF. The CDR3 coding sequence is TGTGCCATCAGTCCGGGACAGGGCGTTAGCAATCAGCCCCAGCATTTT.

This clonotype has a handful of counts. The J gene is TRBJ2-3, the V gene TRBV25-1; D is uncertain. Germline V gene data show CDR1 as MGHDK and CDR2 as SYGVNS. Trimming took off 1 base at V and 5 bases at J, with 4 bases between the two ends. The CDR3 extends over 12 amino acids. CDR3 sequence: CASSEWEDTQYF. The CDR3 DNA is TGTGCCAGCAGTGAATGGGAAGATACGCAGTATTTT.

Many counts were recorded for this clonotype. This chain joins TRBV27 and TRBJ2-1, with 11 bases matching TRBD2. Germline V CDR1 and CDR2: MNHEY, SMNVEV (reference sequence). V dropped 1 base and J dropped 2; count of bases not matched to a gene: 4. The CDR3 is 17 residues long. CDR3 bases: TGTGCCAGCAGTTTATTGACTAGCGGGACAACCTACAATGAGCAGTTCTTC. Amino acid sequence: CASSLLTSGTTYNEQFF.

J is TRBJ1-2 and V is TRBV28; no firm D call. The CDR3 runs to 12 residues. V lost 6 bases to trimming and J lost 7 bases, with 12 bases between them. Germline values: CDR1 MDHEN, CDR2 SYDVKM. The CDR3 region is CASSLQVRGYTF. The DNA for the CDR3 is TGTGCCAGCAGCCTCCAAGTTCGTGGCTACACCTTC.

The chain carries TRBV5-1 and TRBJ2-1; TRBD2 matches 8 bases. After removal of 4 bases from V and 2 bases from J, the junction contained 8 bases not matched to a gene. The germline gives CDR1 SGHRS, CDR2 YFSETQ. There are 16 residues in the CDR3. The CDR3 DNA is TGCGCCAGCAGCAGGAGCGGGAGTGGGACCTACAATGAGCAGTTCTTC. Translated: CASSRSGSGTYNEQFF.